This T cell receptor beta chain came from a study of blood T cell repertoires in COVID-19. Study-level background: Researchers got acute and convalescent COVID-19 samples from the United States, Italy and Spain.

Seattle patient enrollment occurred during active infection, with longitudinal follow-up thereafter. The protocol was immunoSEQ multiplex PCR, while the TCRdb copy is restricted to in-frame clones and leaves out a portion. In the table there are roughly 260,000 clones, 75% to 95% of which are singletons. The sample was peripheral blood. The clonotype was recovered from a person aged 18-35 years with COVID-19, enrolled during active disease.

CDR3 bases: TGTGCCAGCAGTTTCTACCGTGGTACGGGGGGAAACACCATATATTTT. This gives the protein CASSFYRGTGGNTIYF. J is TRBJ1-3 and V is TRBV28; D call uncertain. Trimming stripped 3 bases from V and 4 bases from J, with 16 bases between. The CDR3 runs to 16 residues. Germline lookup yields CDR1 MDHEN and CDR2 SYDVKM.